The source of this T cell receptor beta chain is a study of T cells in Graves' hyperthyroidism and ophthalmopathy. RNA transcripts gave rise to amplified TCR beta CDR3 regions. With the HTBI primer set, the TCR CDR3 went through a first round of RT-PCR. TCRdb used MiXCR to reprocess the multiplex PCR reads, holding one entry per CDR3 protein. Of around 350,000 distinct CDR3 sequences detected, about 20% appear once; the ten largest clones hold 3% to 4%. The length of the CDR3 is 13 residues. V was clipped by 3 bases and J by 6 bases, with 11 bases between them. Germline lookup yields CDR1 SEHNR and CDR2 FQNEAQ (reference sequence). This clonotype was counted at least ten times. The antigen remains unidentified. Patients with uncontrolled infections, other autoimmune diseases, pregnancy or lactation were excluded. The PBMCs were sourced from fresh peripheral blood (around 9.9 ml). Study-wide points: Ophthalmopathy, as predicted by the model, came a median around 7 months after the prediction. Ophthalmopathy and stable hyperthyroidism were separated by a 13 V-J model.

The rearrangement uses TRBV7-9 and TRBJ1-2; D remains ambiguous. The TCR sequence derives from a woman younger than 35 with Graves' hyperthyroidism. Sequenced: blood. The CDR3 coding sequence is TGTGCCAGCAGCTTCGGGGTCAGAAATGGCTACACCTTC. It translates to CASSFGVRNGYTF.